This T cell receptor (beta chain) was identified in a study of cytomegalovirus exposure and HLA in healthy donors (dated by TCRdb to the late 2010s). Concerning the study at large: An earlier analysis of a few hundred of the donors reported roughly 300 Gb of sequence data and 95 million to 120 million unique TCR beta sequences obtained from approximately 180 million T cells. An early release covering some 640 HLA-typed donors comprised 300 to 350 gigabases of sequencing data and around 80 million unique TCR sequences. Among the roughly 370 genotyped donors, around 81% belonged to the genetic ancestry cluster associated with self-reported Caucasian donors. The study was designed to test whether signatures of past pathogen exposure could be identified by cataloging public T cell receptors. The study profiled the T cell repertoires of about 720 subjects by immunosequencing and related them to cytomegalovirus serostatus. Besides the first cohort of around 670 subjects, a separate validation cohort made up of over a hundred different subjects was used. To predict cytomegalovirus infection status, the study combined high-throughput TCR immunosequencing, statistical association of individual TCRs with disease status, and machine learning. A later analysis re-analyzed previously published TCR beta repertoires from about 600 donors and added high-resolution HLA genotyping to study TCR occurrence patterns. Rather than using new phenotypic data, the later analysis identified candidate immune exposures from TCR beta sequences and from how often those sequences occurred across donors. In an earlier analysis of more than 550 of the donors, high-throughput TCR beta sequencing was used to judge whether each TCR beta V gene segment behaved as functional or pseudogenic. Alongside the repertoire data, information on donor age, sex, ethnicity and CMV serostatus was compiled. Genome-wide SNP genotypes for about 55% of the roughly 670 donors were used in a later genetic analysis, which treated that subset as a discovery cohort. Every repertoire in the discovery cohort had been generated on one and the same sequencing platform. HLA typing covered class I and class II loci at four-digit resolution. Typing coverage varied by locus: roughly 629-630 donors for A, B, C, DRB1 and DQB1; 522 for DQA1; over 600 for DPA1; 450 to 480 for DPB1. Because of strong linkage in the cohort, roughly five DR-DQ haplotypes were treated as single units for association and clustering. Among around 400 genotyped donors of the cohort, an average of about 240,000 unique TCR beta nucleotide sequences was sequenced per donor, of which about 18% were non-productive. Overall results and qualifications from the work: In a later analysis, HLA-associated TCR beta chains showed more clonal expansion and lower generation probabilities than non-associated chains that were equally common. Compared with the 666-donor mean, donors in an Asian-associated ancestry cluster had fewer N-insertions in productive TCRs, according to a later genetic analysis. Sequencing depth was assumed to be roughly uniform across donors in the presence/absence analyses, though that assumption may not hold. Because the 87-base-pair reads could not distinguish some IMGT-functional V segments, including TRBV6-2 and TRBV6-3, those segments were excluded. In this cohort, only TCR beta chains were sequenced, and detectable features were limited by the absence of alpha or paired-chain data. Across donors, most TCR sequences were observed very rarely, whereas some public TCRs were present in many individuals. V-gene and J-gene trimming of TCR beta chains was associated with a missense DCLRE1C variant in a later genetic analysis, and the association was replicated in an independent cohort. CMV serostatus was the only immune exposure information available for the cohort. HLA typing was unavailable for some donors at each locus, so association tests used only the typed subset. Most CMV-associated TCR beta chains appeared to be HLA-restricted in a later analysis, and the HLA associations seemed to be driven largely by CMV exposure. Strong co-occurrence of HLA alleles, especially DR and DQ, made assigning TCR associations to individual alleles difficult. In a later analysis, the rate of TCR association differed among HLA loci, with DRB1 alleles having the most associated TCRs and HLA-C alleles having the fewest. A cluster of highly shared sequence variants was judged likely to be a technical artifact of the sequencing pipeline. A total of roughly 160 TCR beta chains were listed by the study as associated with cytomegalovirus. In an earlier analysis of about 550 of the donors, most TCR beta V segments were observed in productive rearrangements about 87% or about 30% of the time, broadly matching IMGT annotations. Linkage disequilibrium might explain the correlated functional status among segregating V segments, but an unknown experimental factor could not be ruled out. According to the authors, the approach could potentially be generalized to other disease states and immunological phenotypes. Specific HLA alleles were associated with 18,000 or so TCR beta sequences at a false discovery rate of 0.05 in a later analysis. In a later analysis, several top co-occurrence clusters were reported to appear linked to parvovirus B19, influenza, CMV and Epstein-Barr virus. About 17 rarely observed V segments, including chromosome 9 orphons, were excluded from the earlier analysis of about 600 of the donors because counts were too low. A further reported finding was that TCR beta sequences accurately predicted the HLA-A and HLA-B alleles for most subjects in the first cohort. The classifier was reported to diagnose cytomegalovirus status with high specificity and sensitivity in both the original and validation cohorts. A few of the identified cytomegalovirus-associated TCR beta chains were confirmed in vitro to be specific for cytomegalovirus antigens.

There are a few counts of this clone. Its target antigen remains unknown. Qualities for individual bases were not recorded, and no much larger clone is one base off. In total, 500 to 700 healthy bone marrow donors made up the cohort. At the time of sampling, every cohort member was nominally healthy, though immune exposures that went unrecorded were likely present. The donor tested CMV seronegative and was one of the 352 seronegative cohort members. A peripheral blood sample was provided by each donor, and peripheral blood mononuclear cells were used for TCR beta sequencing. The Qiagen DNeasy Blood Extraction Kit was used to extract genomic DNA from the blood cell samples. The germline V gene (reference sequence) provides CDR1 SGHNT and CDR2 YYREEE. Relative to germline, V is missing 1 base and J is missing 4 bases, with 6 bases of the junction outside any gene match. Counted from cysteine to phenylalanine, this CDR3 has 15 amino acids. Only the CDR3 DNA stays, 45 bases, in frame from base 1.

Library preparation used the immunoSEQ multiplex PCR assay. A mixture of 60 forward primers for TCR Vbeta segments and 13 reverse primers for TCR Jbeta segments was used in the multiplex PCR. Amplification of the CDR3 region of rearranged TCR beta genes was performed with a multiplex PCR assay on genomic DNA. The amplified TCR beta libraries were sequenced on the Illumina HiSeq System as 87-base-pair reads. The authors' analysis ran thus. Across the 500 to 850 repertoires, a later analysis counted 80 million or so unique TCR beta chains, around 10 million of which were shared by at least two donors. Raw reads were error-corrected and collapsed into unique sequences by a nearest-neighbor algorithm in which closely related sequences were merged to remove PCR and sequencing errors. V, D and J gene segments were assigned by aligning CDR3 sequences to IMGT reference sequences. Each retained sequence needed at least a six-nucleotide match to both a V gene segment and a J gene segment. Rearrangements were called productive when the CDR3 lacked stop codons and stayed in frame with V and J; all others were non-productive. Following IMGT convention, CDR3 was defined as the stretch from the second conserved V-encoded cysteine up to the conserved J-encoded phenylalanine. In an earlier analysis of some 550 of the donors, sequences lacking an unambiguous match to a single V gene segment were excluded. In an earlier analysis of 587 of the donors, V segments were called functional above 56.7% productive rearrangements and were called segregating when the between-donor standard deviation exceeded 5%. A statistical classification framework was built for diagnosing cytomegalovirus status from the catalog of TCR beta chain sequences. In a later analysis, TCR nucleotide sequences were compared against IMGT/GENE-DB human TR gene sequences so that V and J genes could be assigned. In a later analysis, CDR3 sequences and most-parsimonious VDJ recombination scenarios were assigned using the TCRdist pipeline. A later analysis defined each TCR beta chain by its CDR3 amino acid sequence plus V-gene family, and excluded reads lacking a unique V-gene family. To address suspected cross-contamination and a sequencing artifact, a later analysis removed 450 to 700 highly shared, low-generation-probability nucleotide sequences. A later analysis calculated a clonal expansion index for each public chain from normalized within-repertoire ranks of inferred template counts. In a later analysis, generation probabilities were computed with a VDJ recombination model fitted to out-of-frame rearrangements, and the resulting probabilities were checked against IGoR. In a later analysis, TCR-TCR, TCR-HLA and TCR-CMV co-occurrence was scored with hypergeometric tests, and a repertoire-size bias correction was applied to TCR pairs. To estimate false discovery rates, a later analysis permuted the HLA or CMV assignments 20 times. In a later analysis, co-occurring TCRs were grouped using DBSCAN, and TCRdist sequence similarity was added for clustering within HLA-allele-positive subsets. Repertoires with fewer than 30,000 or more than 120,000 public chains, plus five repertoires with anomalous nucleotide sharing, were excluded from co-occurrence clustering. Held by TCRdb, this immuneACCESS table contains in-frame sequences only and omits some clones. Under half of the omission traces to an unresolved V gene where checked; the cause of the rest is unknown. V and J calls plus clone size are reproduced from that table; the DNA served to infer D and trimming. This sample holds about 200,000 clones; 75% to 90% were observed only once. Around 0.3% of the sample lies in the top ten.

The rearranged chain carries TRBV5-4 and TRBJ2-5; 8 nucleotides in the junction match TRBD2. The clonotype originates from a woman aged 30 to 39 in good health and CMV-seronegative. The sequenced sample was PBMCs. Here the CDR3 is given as CASSLSGGRGETQYF. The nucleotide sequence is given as TGTGCCAGCAGCTTGAGCGGGGGCCGGGGAGAGACCCAGTACTTC. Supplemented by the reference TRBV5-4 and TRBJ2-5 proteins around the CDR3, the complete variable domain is ETGVTQSPTHLIKTRGQQVTLRCSSQSGHNTVSWYQQALGQGPQFIFQYYREEENGRGNFPPRFSGLQFPNYSSELNVNALELDDSALYLCASSLSGGRGETQYFGPGTRLLVL.